A single sample is the source of the 20 T cell receptor beta chains below, sequenced in a study of Graves' ophthalmopathy and Graves' hyperthyroidism. Using RNA transcripts, the TCR beta CDR3 regions were amplified. First-round RT-PCR employed HTBI primers, with a second-round multiplex PCR after it. TCRdb ran MiXCR on the multiplex PCR reads and lists one entry per CDR3 protein. The sample has about 200,000 distinct CDR3 sequences, less than 30% seen once; the top ten hold 9.1%. Sequenced material: peripheral blood. These receptors were taken from a man aged 50-59 years with Graves' ophthalmopathy.

This clonotype was detected a few times. Just one base apart from a much larger clone, this may be a read error. V usage is TRBV6-1 and J usage is TRBJ1-2; 8 bases are shared with TRBD1. The CDR3 spans 16 residues. V lost 6 bases, J lost 5 bases, and 14 bases stayed unmatched. Germline loops: CDR1 MNHNS, CDR2 SASEGT. The CDR3 loop is CASRGPDGQGAYGYTF. In nucleotides, the CDR3 is TGTGCCAGCAGGGGACCCGATGGGCAGGGGGCATATGGCTACACCTTC.

This clonotype was seen many times. This sequence joins TRBV27 and TRBJ1-1, with 8 bases matching TRBD1. Germline-derived CDR1 and CDR2 are MNHEY and SMNVEV (reference sequence). This CDR3 contains 15 residues. V lost 6 bases, J lost 4 bases, and 10 bases stayed unmatched. For the CDR3, the DNA is TGTGCCAGCAGCACTCAGGACAGGGTGGGCACTGAAGCTTTCTTT. This translates into CASSTQDRVGTEAFF.

This clonotype showed up many times. V gene TRBV16 combines with J gene TRBJ2-7, with a possible D match to TRBD1 (6 bases). In germline, CDR1 is KGHSY, CDR2 FQNENV. Trimming cost V 1 base and J 4 bases, with 11 bases left between them. The CDR3 runs 14 residues. CDR3 loop: CASSQYARGYEQYF. The CDR3 DNA follows: TGTGCCAGCAGCCAATATGCCAGGGGTTACGAGCAGTACTTC.

This clonotype is a singleton in its sample. The chain recombines TRBV5-1 with TRBJ1-1; 7 bases line up with TRBD1. This CDR3 spans 15 amino acids. The trim removed 7 bases at V and 1 base at J, leaving 10 bases unmatched. Germline loops: CDR1 SGHRS, CDR2 YFSETQ. In DNA, the CDR3 is TGCGCCAGCTACCTAGGGGGCCTGAAGAACACTGAAGCTTTCTTT. This gives the protein CASYLGGLKNTEAFF.

This clonotype was counted ten times or more. The gene calls are TRBV24-1 and TRBJ2-2, with TRBD1 matching over 7 bases. From germline, CDR1 is KGHDR and CDR2 SFDVKD. The J segment lost 4 bases and the V segment lost 8 bases, leaving 6 bases of the junction unmatched. There are 14 residues in the CDR3. The CDR3 DNA follows: TGTGCCACCACCGACAGGGTGGGCACCGGGGAGCTGTTTTTT. Encoded protein: CATTDRVGTGELFF.

This clonotype was seen many times. This chain joins TRBV7-2 and TRBJ2-7; D gene unclear. V shed 5 bases and J shed 0 bases, with 14 bases lying between them. The CDR3 runs 15 residues. CDR1 and CDR2 (germline): SGHTA, FQGNSA. CDR3 nucleotides: TGTGCCAGCAGCGCAAGAGGCGGCAGCTCCTACGAGCAGTACTTC. Protein product: CASSARGGSSYEQYF.

Details on this clonotype: The junction does not match germline at one end; this may be a read error. The chain links TRBV12-3 or TRBV12-4 to TRBJ1-5; no reliable D call. The CDR3 extends over 14 amino acids. The CDR3 loop reads CASSLSDSHQPQHF. For the CDR3, the DNA is TGTGCCAGCAGTTTAAGTGATAGCCATCAGCCCCAGCATTTT.

The J gene is TRBJ1-6, the V gene TRBV7-8, with 9 bases lining up with TRBD1. The ends lost 6 bases at V and 9 bases at J; junction bases unmatched: 6. The CDR3 contains 14 residues. Germline loops: CDR1 SGHVS, CDR2 FQNEAQ. Here the CDR3 reads CASRTGTGPSPLHF. Here the CDR3 DNA reads TGTGCCAGCAGAACCGGGACAGGGCCTTCACCCCTCCACTTT.

Many counts were recorded for this clonotype. J is TRBJ2-2 and V is TRBV19; a weak D match, TRBD1 (5 bases). Germline V lookup: CDR1 LNHDA, CDR2 SQIVND (reference sequence). Deletions cut 1 base from V and 5 bases from J, with 8 bases between. The CDR3 length is 14 residues. CDR3 nucleotide sequence: TGTGCCAGTAGTATAGTCCAGGGTACCGGGGAGCTGTTTTTT. Amino acids: CASSIVQGTGELFF.

This clonotype was recorded many times. The gene calls are TRBV5-1 and TRBJ2-2, with 10 bases fitting TRBD1. Germline V gene data show CDR1 as SGHRS and CDR2 as YFSETQ. V was clipped by 5 bases and J by 6 bases; unmatched bases: 10. The CDR3 sequence is 16 residues long. CDR3 loop: CASRASSGTGAGELFF. The CDR3 DNA follows: TGCGCCAGCAGGGCTTCTTCCGGGACAGGGGCCGGGGAGCTGTTTTTT.

The table lists this clonotype with many counts. The gene calls are TRBV7-2 and TRBJ2-5; tentatively, D is TRBD2 (6 bases). Deletions cut 1 base from V and 4 bases from J, with 10 bases between. There are 14 residues in the CDR3. Per germline, CDR1 SGHTA and CDR2 FQGNSA. Here the CDR3 DNA reads TGTGCCAGCAGCTTAGTGCCTAGCGTAGAGACCCAGTACTTC. Amino acids: CASSLVPSVETQYF.

The J gene is TRBJ1-5, the V gene TRBV19; the D gene is possibly TRBD1 (5 bases). Trimming took 5 bases from V and 7 from J, leaving 6 bases between them. The germline V gene has CDR1 LNHDA and CDR2 SQIVND (reference sequence). This CDR3 has 11 residues. The DNA for the CDR3 is TGTGCCAGTAGTGACAGACAGCCCCAGCATTTT. Its protein is CASSDRQPQHF.

At least ten counts were recorded for this clonotype. The CDR3: CASSLEPSTYEQYF. The CDR3 nucleotides are TGCGCCAGCAGCTTGGAACCATCCACCTACGAGCAGTACTTC. V usage is TRBV5-1 and J usage is TRBJ2-7; no clear D gene. This CDR3 comprises 14 residues. V was pared by 0 bases and J by 2 bases, with 9 bases between. CDR1 is SGHRS and CDR2 is YFSETQ in the germline V gene. Looking up the rest from reference TRBV5-1 and TRBJ2-7 gives the full variable domain: KAGVTQTPRYLIKTRGQQVTLSCSPISGHRSVSWYQQTPGQGLQFLFEYFSETQRNKGNFPGRFSGRQFSNSRSEMNVSTLELGDSALYLCASSLEPSTYEQYFGPGTRLTVT.

This clonotype has at least ten counts. The rearrangement joins TRBV6-5 to TRBJ2-5; D gene uncertain. The CDR3 sequence is 11 residues long. Germline V gives CDR1 MNHEY, CDR2 SVGAGI. The germline V and J ends were trimmed by 8 bases and 5 bases, with 9 bases remaining between them. The CDR3 DNA reads TGTGCCAGCTGGAGTTATGAGACCCAGTACTTC. This gives the protein CASWSYETQYF.

This rearrangement joins TRBV10-3 to TRBJ1-1, with TRBD1 identical over 10 bases. The length of the CDR3 is 15 residues. After removal of 6 bases from V and 2 bases from J, the junction contained 6 bases not matched to a gene. Germline V gene data show CDR1 as ENHRY and CDR2 as SYGVKD. This chain's CDR3 is CAIRAGDRGNTEAFF. CDR3 bases: TGTGCCATCAGGGCCGGGGACAGGGGTAACACTGAAGCTTTCTTT.

At least ten counts were recorded for this clonotype. The chain combines TRBV6-5 with TRBJ2-5; tentatively, D is TRBD2 (6 bases). Germline V gene lookup returns CDR1 MNHEY and CDR2 SVGAGI. Trimming shortened V by 0 bases and J by 2 bases, and 7 bases separated the two germline ends. The CDR3 runs to 14 residues. The CDR3 loop reads CASSYSAGQETQYF. In DNA, the CDR3 is TGTGCCAGCAGTTACTCGGCGGGACAAGAGACCCAGTACTTC.

The chain recombines TRBV20-1 with TRBJ2-5; 7 nucleotides agree with TRBD2. Germline values: CDR1 DFQATT, CDR2 SNEGSKA (reference sequence). The V gene end was trimmed by 2 bases and the J gene end by 1 base; junction bases not matched to a gene: 4. This CDR3 has 14 residues. For the CDR3, the DNA is TGCAGTGCTAGATCGGCTAGCGGCCAAGAGACCCAGTACTTC. Amino acid sequence: CSARSASGQETQYF.

This clonotype was detected ten times or more. The chain uses TRBV11-3 and TRBJ1-2, with D unclear. With 5 bases removed from V and 8 bases from J, the gap between germline ends came to 9 bases. The germline V gene encodes CDR1 SGHNT and CDR2 YENEEA. The CDR3 has 11 residues. In nucleotides, the CDR3 is TGTGCCAGCAGCCCAGGTCGCGGCTACACCTTC. This sequence encodes CASSPGRGYTF.

The V and J genes are TRBV11-1 and TRBJ1-1, with a tentative D call TRBD1 (5 bases). Per germline, CDR1 SGHAT and CDR2 FQDESV (reference sequence). V was shortened by 3 bases and J by 4 bases, with 27 bases between the two germline ends. The CDR3 extends over 19 amino acids. CDR3: CASSFSFPRDQNWSTEAFF. For the CDR3, the DNA is TGTGCCAGCAGCTTTAGCTTCCCTCGGGACCAAAACTGGAGCACTGAAGCTTTCTTT. Complete variable domain (other parts from reference TRBV11-1 and TRBJ1-1): EAEVAQSPRYKITEKSQAVAFWCDPISGHATLYWYRQILGQGPELLVQFQDESVVDDSQLPKDRFSAERLKGVDSTLKIQPAELGDSAMYLCASSFSFPRDQNWSTEAFFGQGTRLTVV.

This clonotype was counted at least ten times. The rearrangement links TRBV6-2 or TRBV6-3 to TRBJ2-4; no reliable D call. From germline, CDR1 is MNHEY and CDR2 SVGEGT. Deletions cut 4 bases from V and 9 bases from J, with 13 bases between. This CDR3 is 13 amino acids long. CDR3 protein: CASSSGPSGIQYF. In nucleotides, the CDR3 is TGTGCCAGCAGTTCCGGACCGTCAGGCATTCAGTACTTC.